This T cell receptor beta chain comes out of a study of T cells in Graves' hyperthyroidism and ophthalmopathy (dated by TCRdb to the late 2010s). For context, the study as a whole: Peripheral blood was sampled at the time of initial diagnosis, prior to any treatment. TCR V-J signatures able to tell the groups apart were searched for in a discovery cohort of 90 to 100 patients, of whom 43 had Graves' ophthalmopathy and 55 to 65 had stable Graves' hyperthyroidism. Prospective prediction of ophthalmopathy was tested in an independent validation cohort consisting of 18 to 20 hyperthyroidism patients and some 15 patients who later progressed to ophthalmopathy. For training and testing, the 100 patients in the discovery cohort were randomly divided in a 7:3 ratio. The study also compared thyroid tissue and blood T-cell repertoires from over 5 Graves' hyperthyroidism patients. Once sampling was done, hyperthyroidism patients were given methimazole at a starting dose of 30 mg daily, whereas ophthalmopathy patients were given high-dose intravenous methylprednisolone. According to the paper, TCR Vbeta CDR3 sequencing was carried out on some 140 peripheral blood samples, which came from more than 40 ophthalmopathy, around 74 hyperthyroidism and approximately 17 progressor patients.

This clonotype was recorded at least ten times. Its antigen is not yet known. Within one base of it there is no much larger clone, and no base qualities were kept. General conclusions and limits of the study: Most expanded thyroid clonotypes (frequency above 0.001) were also detected in blood, suggesting blood repertoires may reflect thyroid immune responses. Sample size was not statistically predetermined, and investigators were not blinded to group allocation. In validation, the model predicted progression to ophthalmopathy with 60% to 71% sensitivity and about 72% specificity, a median of about six months before onset. A 13 V-J signature model separated ophthalmopathy from stable hyperthyroidism, with roughly 88% sensitivity and 81% to 83% specificity in cross-validation and 80%/75% in testing.

In the ophthalmopathy patients, disease was moderately to severely active, with a Clinical Activity Score of 3 or more, a NOSPECS grade of 4 or more, and a duration of less than 3 months. Any patient with an uncontrolled infection, another autoimmune disease, pregnancy or lactation was excluded. Diagnoses relied on clinical symptoms, serum thyroxine and TRAb, thyroid ultrasound and orbital computed tomography. PBMCs were separated from approximately 10 ml of fresh peripheral blood using Ficoll-Paque density gradient centrifugation. Total RNA was extracted with Trizol reagent, and quality was checked on an Agilent 2100 Bioanalyzer. Amplification of TCR beta CDR3 regions was carried out from RNA transcripts. A first-round RT-PCR of the TCR CDR3 used the HTBI primer set with the Qiagen OneStep RT-PCR kit. Libraries were constructed in a second round of multiplex PCR, after which size selection and purification were performed. Libraries were sequenced paired-end with 100 bp reads on an Illumina HiSeq2000. Concerning the study's data processing: Raw data were processed with SOAPnuke, discarding reads with adapters, uncalled bases, mean Phred below 15, or no exact constant-primer or identifier match. COPE v1.2.5 was used to merge high-quality paired reads, and clonotypes were defined as unique nucleotide sequences. MiTCR v1.1 was used to align clonotypes to the IMGT TRBV, TRBD and TRBJ reference segments. The analysis was restricted to V-J combinations with a frequency above 0.0001, which together covered just over 99% of the repertoires. The TCS score was defined as the ratio of F50 (clonal expansion) to E x V (chaos), calculated using BLOSUM62-based TCRdist between CDR3 peptides within each V-J. Welch's t-statistics and random forest reduced roughly 540 V-J features to 10 to 15, which were used in a naive Bayes classifier (R e1071). Using fastp at Q25 and MiXCR, TCRdb reprocessed the public reads and kept productive beta chains. Each record represents a unique CDR3 protein, reported with the most common genes and DNA among its rows. For this entry, the V and J calls and clone size follow TCRdb and not the study's own pipeline. A total of fewer than 650,000 distinct CDR3 sequences appear in this sample, about 14% of them only once. Roughly 7% of the sample is held by the ten biggest clonotypes.

Including the terminal cysteine and phenylalanine, the CDR3 comprises 15 residues. Only the CDR3 DNA is retained, 45 bases long and in frame from the first base. The V and J ends are trimmed by 7 bases and 9 bases, leaving 19 bases between them. Reading the germline V gene gives CDR1 MNHNS and CDR2 SASEGT. Recombination joined TRBV6-1 with TRBJ1-6; the D gene remains uncertain. The TCR sequence derives from a woman younger than 30 with Graves' ophthalmopathy. The sample taken for sequencing was blood. DNA sequence: TGTGCCAGCACCCAAATGACCCAGCGGCGTTCACCCCTCCACTTT. Its product reads: CASTQMTQRRSPLHF.